The source of this T cell receptor (beta chain) is a study of cytomegalovirus exposure and HLA in healthy donors. Study results and limitations: The study carried out a later analysis of TCR beta sequences. It associated 15,000 to 20,000 of them with specific HLA alleles at a false discovery rate of 0.05.

PCR primers comprised 60 Vbeta and 13 Jbeta primers. The method was immunoSEQ multiplex PCR; TCRdb's version includes in-frame clones alone and lacks a portion of them. Of 85,000 to 130,000 clones in the sample, more than 60% were seen once. A note on this clone: Its target is unknown.

The sample consisted of PBMCs. This sequence was found in a woman aged 18-29 years in good health and CMV-seropositive.

The CDR3: CASSSLPNRDIQYF. The CDR3, as DNA: TGTGCCAGCAGCTCCCTCCCCAATCGGGACATTCAGTACTTC. The rearrangement joins TRBV7-2 to TRBJ2-4; unclear D gene. CDR3 length equals 14 residues. CDR1 and CDR2 from the germline V gene are SGHTA and FQGNSA. Trimming removed 4 bases from V and 8 bases from J, with 15 bases in between.